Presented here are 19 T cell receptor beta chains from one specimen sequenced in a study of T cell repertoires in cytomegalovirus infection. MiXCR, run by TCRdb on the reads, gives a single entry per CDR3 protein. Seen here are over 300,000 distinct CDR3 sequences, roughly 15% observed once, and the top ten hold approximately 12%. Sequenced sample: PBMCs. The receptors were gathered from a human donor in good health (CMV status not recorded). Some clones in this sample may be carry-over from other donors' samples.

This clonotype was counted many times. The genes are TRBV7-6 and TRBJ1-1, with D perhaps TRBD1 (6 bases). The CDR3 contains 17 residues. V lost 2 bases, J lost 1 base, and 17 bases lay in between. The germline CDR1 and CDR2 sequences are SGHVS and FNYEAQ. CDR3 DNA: TGTGCCAGCAGCTTATTTGGGGGGCGAGTAGGGAACACTGAAGCTTTCTTT. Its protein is CASSLFGGRVGNTEAFF.

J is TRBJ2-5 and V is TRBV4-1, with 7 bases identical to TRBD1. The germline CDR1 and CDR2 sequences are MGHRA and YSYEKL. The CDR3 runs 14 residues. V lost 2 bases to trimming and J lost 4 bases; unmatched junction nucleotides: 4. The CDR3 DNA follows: TGCGCCAGCAGCCAAAGACAGGGCCGAGAGACCCAGTACTTC. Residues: CASSQRQGRETQYF.

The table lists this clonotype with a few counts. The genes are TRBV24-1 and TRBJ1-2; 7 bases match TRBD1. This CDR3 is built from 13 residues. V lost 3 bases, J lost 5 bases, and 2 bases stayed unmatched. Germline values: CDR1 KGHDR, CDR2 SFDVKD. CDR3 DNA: TGTGCCACCAGTGATGGGGGACAGTATGGCTACACCTTC. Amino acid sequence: CATSDGGQYGYTF.

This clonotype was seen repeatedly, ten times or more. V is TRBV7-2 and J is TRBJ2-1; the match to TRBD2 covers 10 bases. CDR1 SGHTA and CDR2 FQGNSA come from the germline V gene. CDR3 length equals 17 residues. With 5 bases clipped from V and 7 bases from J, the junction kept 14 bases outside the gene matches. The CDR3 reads CASSPKVLAGEVNEQFF. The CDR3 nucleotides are TGTGCCAGCAGCCCTAAAGTTCTAGCGGGGGAAGTAAATGAGCAGTTCTTC.

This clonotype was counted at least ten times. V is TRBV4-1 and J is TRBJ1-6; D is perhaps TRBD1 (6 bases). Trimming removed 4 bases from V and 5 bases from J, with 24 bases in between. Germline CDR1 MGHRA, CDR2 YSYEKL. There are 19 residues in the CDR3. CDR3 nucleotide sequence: TGCGCCAGCAGCCCAGGGGCCACAGGAATCCTAAACCATAATTCACCCCTCCACTTT. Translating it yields CASSPGATGILNHNSPLHF.

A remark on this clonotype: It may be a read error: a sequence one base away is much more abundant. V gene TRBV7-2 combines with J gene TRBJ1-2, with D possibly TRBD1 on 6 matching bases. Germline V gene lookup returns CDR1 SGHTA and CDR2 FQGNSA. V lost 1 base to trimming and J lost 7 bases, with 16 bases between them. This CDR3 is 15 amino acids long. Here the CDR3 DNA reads TGTGCCAGCAGCTTAGGGCAGGGGATTTCCTGTGGCTACACCTTC. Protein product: CASSLGQGISCGYTF.

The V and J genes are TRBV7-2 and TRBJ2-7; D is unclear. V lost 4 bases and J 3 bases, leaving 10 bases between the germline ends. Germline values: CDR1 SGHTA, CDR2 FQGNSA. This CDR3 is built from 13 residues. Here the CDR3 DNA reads TGTGCCAGCAGCTCCCCACAGCACTACGAGCAGTACTTC. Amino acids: CASSSPQHYEQYF. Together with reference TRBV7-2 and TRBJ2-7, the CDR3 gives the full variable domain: GAGVSQSPSNKVTEKGKDVELRCDPISGHTALYWYRQSLGQGLEFLIYFQGNSAPDKSGLPSDRFSAERTGGSVSTLTIQRTQQEDSAVYLCASSSPQHYEQYFGPGTRLTVT.

CDR3: CSATGDRANYGYTF. The CDR3 DNA reads TGCAGTGCTACCGGGGACAGGGCCAACTATGGCTACACCTTC. This chain connects TRBV20-1 to TRBJ1-2, with 9 positions matching TRBD1. This CDR3 region has 14 residues. Germline loops: CDR1 DFQATT, CDR2 SNEGSKA (reference sequence). V lost 4 bases to trimming and J lost 2 bases; unmatched junction nucleotides: 5.

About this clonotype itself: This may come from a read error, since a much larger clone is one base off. DNA for the CDR3: TGTGCCAGCAGCTTAGTTCGTCAGCCCGCCGGGAAGCTGTTTTTT. It specifies CASSLVRQPAGKLFF. The gene calls are TRBV7-8 and TRBJ2-2; possibly TRBD2 for D (5 bases). The CDR3 totals 15 residues. Germline V gives CDR1 SGHVS, CDR2 FQNEAQ.

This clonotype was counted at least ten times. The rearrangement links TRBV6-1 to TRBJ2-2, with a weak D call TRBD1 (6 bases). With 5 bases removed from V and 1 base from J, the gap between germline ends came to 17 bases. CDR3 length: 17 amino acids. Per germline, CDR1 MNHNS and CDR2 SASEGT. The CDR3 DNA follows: TGTGCCAGCAGTTCTGGGGACATCCAACTGAACACCGGGGAGCTGTTTTTT. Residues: CASSSGDIQLNTGELFF.

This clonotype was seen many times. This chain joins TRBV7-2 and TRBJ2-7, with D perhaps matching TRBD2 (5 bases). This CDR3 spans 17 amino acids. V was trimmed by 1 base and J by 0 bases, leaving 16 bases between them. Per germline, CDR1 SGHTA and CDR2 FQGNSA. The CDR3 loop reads CASSLDLRRRSSYEQYF. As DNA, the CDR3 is TGTGCCAGCAGCTTAGATCTCAGGAGGAGGAGCTCCTACGAGCAGTACTTC.

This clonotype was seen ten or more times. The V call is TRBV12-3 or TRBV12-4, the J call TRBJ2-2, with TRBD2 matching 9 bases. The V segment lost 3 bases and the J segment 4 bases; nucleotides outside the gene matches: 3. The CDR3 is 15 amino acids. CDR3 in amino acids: CASSLRRGGTGELFF. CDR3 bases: TGTGCCAGCAGTTTGAGGCGGGGGGGCACCGGGGAGCTGTTTTTT.

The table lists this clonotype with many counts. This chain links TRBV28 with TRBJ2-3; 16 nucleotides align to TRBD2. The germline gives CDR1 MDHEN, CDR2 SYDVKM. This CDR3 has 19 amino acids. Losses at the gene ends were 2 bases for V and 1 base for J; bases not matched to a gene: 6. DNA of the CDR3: TGTGCCAGCAGTTTAACCCTGGGACTAGCGGGGGGGGGCACAGATACGCAGTATTTT. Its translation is CASSLTLGLAGGGTDTQYF.

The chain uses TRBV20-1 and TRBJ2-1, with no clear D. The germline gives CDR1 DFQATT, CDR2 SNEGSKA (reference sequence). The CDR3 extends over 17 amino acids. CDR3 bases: TGCAGCGGTCGGTGGCACGCTCCATCGTTTAGCTACAATGAGCAGTTCTTC. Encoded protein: CSGRWHAPSFSYNEQFF.

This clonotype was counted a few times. In DNA, the CDR3 is TGTGCCAGCAGTGACGGACAGCACAATCAGCCCCAGCATTTT. It encodes CASSDGQHNQPQHF. The chain couples TRBV6-1 to TRBJ1-5, with a weak D call TRBD1 (6 bases). The CDR3 covers 14 residues. Trimming stripped 3 bases from V and 3 bases from J, with 9 bases between. Germline V gives CDR1 MNHNS, CDR2 SASEGT.

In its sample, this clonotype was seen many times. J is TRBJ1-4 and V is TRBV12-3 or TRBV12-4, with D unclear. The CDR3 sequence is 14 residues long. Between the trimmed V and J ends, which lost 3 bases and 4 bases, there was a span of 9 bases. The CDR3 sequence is CASSFGQNNEKLFF. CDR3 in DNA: TGTGCCAGCAGTTTCGGGCAGAATAATGAAAAACTGTTTTTT.

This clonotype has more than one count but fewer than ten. CDR3 protein: CASRAGGSYEQYF. Here the CDR3 DNA reads TGTGCCAGCCGTGCCGGGGGGTCCTACGAGCAGTACTTC. The J gene is TRBJ2-7, the V gene TRBV28, with 7 bases matching TRBD2. In germline, CDR1 is MDHEN, CDR2 SYDVKM. The CDR3 loop spans 13 amino acids. V trimming: 8 bases; J trimming: 1 base; junction bases outside the gene matches: 5.

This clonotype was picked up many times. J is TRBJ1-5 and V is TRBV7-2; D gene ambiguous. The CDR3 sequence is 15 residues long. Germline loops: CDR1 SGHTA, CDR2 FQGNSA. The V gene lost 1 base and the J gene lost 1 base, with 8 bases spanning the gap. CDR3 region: CASSLDLLSNQPQHF. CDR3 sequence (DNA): TGTGCCAGCAGCTTAGATCTTCTAAGCAATCAGCCCCAGCATTTT.

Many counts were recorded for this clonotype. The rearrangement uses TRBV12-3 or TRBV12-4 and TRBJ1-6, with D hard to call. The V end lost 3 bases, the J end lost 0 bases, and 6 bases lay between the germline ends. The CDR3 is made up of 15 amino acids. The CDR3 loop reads CASSFGYSYNSPLHF. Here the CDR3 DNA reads TGTGCCAGCAGTTTTGGTTACTCCTATAATTCACCCCTCCACTTT.